These 6 T cell receptor beta chains were sequenced from one sample in a study of Graves' ophthalmopathy and Graves' hyperthyroidism. Researchers took RNA transcripts and amplified TCR beta CDR3 regions from them. Amplification began with first-round RT-PCR using HTBI primers, then second-round multiplex PCR was performed. TCRdb re-analysed the multiplex PCR reads in MiXCR, keeping a single row per CDR3 protein. The data hold almost 400,000 distinct CDR3 sequences, with about 17% observed a single time. The sequencing input was peripheral blood. The source is a woman between 18 and 29 years old with Graves' ophthalmopathy.

Many counts were recorded for this clonotype. V is TRBV10-3 and J is TRBJ1-1, with D maybe TRBD1 (5 bases). CDR1 is ENHRY, CDR2 SYGVKD, per germline. CDR3 size: 15 residues. V was clipped by 3 bases and J by 1 base, with 12 bases between them. DNA of the CDR3: TGTGCCATCAGTGACCAGGGACGCGCGAACACTGAAGCTTTCTTT. This sequence encodes CAISDQGRANTEAFF.

The genes are TRBV7-2 and TRBJ2-7; TRBD1 aligns across 7 bases. This CDR3 spans 13 amino acids. Germline CDR1 and CDR2: SGHTA and FQGNSA. J was trimmed by 2 bases and V by 8 bases; bases with no gene match: 6. CDR3 sequence: CASGPGTAYEQYF. CDR3 nucleotides: TGTGCCAGCGGGCCCGGGACAGCCTACGAGCAGTACTTC.

This clonotype has a count of ten or more. The junction shows a germline mismatch at one end, possibly a read error. The chain has TRBV6-2 or TRBV6-3 and TRBJ2-7, with TRBD2 matching 8 bases. The germline V gene encodes CDR1 MNHEY and CDR2 SVGEGT. The CDR3 consists of 16 residues. For the CDR3, the DNA is TGTGCCGGCAGTTCTCCCCACGCGGGAGGCGTCTACGAGCAGTACTTC. This encodes CAGSSPHAGGVYEQYF.

This clonotype has at least ten counts. The CDR3 here is CASSRQGFYGYTF. The DNA of the CDR3 is TGTGCCAGCAGCCGACAAGGCTTCTATGGCTACACCTTC. J is TRBJ1-2 and V is TRBV7-3; D uncertain. The ends were cut back, 5 bases at V and 4 bases at J, with 11 bases in the middle. The CDR3 is made up of 13 amino acids. The germline V gene has CDR1 SGHTA and CDR2 FQGTGA.

The chain joins TRBV10-2 to TRBJ1-1; 8 bases are a match to TRBD1. This CDR3 spans 15 amino acids. Per germline, CDR1 WSHSY and CDR2 SAAADI. J was trimmed by 1 base and V by 10 bases; bases with no gene match: 11. This CDR3 is CATTGQALGNTEAFF. As DNA, the CDR3 is TGCGCCACCACGGGACAGGCACTCGGGAACACTGAAGCTTTCTTT.

The genes are TRBV29-1 and TRBJ2-7, with TRBD2 identical over 7 bases. This CDR3 is built from 14 residues. The V gene's germline CDR1 is SQVTM and CDR2 ANQGSEA. V lost 4 bases, J lost 5 bases, and 11 bases stayed unmatched. In DNA, the CDR3 is TGCAGCGTTGCCCCTCCGGGGAGGGTCCACGAGCAGTACTTC. It is translated as CSVAPPGRVHEQYF.